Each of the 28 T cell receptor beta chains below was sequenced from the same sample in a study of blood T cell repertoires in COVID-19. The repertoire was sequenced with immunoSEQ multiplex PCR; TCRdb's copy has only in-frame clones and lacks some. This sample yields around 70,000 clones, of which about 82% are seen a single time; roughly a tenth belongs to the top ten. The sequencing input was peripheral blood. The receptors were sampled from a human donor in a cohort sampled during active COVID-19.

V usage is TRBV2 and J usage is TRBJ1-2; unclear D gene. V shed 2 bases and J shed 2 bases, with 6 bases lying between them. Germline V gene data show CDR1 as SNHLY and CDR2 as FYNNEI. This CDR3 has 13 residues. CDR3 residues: CASSEQRNYGYTF. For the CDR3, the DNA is TGTGCCAGCAGTGAACAGCGGAACTATGGCTACACCTTC.

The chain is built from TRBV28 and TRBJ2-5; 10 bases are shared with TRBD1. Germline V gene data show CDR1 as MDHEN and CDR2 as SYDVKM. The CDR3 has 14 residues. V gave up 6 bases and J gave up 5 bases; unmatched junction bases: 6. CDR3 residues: CASSSSGQGETQYF. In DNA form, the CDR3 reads TGTGCCAGCAGCTCCTCGGGACAGGGGGAGACCCAGTACTTC.

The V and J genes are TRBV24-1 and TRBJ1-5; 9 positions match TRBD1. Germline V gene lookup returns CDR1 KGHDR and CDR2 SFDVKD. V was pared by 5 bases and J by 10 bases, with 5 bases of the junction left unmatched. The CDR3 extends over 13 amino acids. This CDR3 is CATSVRQGGPQHF. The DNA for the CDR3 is TGTGCCACCAGTGTCAGACAGGGGGGACCCCAGCATTTT.

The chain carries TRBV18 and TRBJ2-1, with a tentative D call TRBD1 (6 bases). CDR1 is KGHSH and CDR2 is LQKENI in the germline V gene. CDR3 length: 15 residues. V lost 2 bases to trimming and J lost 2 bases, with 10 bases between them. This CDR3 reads CASSPIGGTYNEQFF. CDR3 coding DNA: TGTGCCAGCTCACCAATAGGGGGAACCTACAATGAGCAGTTCTTC.

The CDR3 is CASSKGGRGTEAFF. The CDR3 nucleotides read TGCGCCAGCAGTAAAGGAGGGCGCGGCACTGAAGCTTTCTTT. The V and J genes are TRBV4-3 and TRBJ1-1; D is uncertain. From germline, CDR1 is LGHNA and CDR2 YSLEER. Trimming took off 6 bases at V and 4 bases at J, with 15 bases between the two ends. This CDR3 spans 14 amino acids.

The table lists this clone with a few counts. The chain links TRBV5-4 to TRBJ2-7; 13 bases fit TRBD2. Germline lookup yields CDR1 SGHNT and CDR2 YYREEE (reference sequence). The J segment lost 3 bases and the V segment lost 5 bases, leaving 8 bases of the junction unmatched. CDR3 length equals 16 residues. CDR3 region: CASRRGTSGDYYEQYF. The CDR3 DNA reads TGTGCCAGCAGGAGGGGGACTAGCGGGGACTACTACGAGCAGTACTTC.

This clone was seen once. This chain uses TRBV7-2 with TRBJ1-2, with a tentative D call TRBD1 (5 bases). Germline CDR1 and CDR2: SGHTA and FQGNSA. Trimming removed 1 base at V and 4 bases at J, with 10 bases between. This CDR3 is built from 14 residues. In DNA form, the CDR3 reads TGTGCCAGCAGCTTAGGGACACCGGCCTATGGCTACACCTTC. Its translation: CASSLGTPAYGYTF.

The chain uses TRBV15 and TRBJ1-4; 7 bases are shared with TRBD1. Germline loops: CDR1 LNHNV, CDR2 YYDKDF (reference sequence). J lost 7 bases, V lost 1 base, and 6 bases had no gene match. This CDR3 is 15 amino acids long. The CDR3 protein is CATSRGGGDGEKLFF. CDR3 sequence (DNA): TGTGCCACCAGCAGAGGAGGGGGCGATGGTGAAAAACTGTTTTTT.

CDR3 sequence reads: CASSPGTGGTEAFF. In DNA form, the CDR3 reads TGCGCCAGCAGCCCCGGGACAGGAGGAACTGAAGCTTTCTTT. V and J are TRBV10-1 and TRBJ1-1; 8 bases map to TRBD1. V shed 6 bases and J 5 bases; nucleotides not matched to a gene: 8. The germline gives CDR1 WNHNN, CDR2 SYGVQD (reference sequence). The CDR3 is made up of 14 amino acids.

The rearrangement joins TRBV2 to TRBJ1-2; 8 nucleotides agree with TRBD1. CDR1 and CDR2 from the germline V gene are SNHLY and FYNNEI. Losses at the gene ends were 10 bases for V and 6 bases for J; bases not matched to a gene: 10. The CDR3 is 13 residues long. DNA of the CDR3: TGTGCCACCTCACGGGAGACAGGGGATGGCTACACCTTC. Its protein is CATSRETGDGYTF.

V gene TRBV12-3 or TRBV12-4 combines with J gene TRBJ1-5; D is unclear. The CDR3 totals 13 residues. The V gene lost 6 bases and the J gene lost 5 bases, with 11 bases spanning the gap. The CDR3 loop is CASSQREDQPQHF. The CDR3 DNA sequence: TGTGCCAGCAGCCAGAGGGAGGATCAGCCCCAGCATTTT.

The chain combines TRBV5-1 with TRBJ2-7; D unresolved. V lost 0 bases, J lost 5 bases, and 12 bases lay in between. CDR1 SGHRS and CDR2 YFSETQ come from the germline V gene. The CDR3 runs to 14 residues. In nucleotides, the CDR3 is TGCGCCAGCAGCTTGGCCCTTGGTTCAGACGAGCAGTACTTC. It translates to CASSLALGSDEQYF.

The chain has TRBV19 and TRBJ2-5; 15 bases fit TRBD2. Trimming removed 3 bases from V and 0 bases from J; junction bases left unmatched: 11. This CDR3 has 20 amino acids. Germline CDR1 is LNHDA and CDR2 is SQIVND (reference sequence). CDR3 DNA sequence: TGTGCCAGTAGTATCCGCGGGACTAGCGGGAGGCTCCAGTACCAAGAGACCCAGTACTTC. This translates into CASSIRGTSGRLQYQETQYF.

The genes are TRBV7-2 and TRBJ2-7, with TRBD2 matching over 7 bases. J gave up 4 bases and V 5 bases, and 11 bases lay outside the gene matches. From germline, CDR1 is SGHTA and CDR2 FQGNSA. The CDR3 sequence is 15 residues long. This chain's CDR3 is CASSPGTGTIYEQYF. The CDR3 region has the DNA TGTGCCAGCAGCCCAGGGACGGGGACTATTTACGAGCAGTACTTC. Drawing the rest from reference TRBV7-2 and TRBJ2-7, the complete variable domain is GAGVSQSPSNKVTEKGKDVELRCDPISGHTALYWYRQSLGQGLEFLIYFQGNSAPDKSGLPSDRFSAERTGGSVSTLTIQRTQQEDSAVYLCASSPGTGTIYEQYFGPGTRLTVT.

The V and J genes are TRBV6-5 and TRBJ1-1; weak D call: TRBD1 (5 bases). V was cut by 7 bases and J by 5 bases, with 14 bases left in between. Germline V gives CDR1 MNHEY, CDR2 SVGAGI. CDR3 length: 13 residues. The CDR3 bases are TGTGCCAGCACGGGGGTGAAATTAACTGAAGCTTTCTTT. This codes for CASTGVKLTEAFF.

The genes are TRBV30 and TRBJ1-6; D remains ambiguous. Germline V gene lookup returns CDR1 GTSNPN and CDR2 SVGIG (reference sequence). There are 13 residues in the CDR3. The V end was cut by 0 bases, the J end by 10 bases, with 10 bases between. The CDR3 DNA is TGTGCCTGGAGTGTAGCTGGAGAATCACCCCTCCACTTT. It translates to CAWSVAGESPLHF. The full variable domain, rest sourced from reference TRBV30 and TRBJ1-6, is SQTIHQWPATLVQPVGSPLSLECTVEGTSNPNLYWYRQAAGRGLQLLFYSVGIGQISSEVPQNLSASRPQDRQFILSSKKLLLSDSGFYLCAWSVAGESPLHFGNGTRLTVT.

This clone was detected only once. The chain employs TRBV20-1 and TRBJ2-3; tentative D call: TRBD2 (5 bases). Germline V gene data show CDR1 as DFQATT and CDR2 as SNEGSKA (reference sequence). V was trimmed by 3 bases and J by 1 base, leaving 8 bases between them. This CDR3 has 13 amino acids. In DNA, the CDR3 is TGCAGTGCTAGTCTAGCAGGCACAGATACGCAGTATTTT. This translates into CSASLAGTDTQYF.

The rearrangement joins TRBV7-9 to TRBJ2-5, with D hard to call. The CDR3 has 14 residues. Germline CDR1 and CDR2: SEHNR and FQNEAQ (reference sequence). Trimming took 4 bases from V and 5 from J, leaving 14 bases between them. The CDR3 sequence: CASSSVAGWETQYF. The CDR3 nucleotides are TGTGCCAGCAGCTCTGTGGCAGGATGGGAGACCCAGTACTTC.

The DNA of the CDR3 is TGTGCCATCAGTGAGTCGGCAGGCTTCGGAAACACCATATATTTT. Its translation is CAISESAGFGNTIYF. This rearrangement joins TRBV10-3 to TRBJ1-3, with unresolved D. Germline CDR1 ENHRY, CDR2 SYGVKD. Trimming left V 0 bases short and J 4 bases short, with 10 bases between. CDR3 size: 15 residues.

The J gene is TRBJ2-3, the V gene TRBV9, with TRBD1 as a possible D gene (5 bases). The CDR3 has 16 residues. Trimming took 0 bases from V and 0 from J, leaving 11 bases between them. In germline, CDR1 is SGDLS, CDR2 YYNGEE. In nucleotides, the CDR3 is TGTGCCAGCAGCGTAGATCAGGGCCTAAGCACAGATACGCAGTATTTT. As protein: CASSVDQGLSTDTQYF.

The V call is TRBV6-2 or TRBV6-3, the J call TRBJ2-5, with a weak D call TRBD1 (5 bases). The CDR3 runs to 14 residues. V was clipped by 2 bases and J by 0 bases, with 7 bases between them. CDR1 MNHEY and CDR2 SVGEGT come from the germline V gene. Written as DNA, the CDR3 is TGTGCCAGCAGTTACAGACAGTACCAAGAGACCCAGTACTTC. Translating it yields CASSYRQYQETQYF.

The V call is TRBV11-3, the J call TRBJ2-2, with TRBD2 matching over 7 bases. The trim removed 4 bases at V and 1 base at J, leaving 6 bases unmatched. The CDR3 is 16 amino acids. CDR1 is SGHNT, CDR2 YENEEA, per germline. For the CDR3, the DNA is TGTGCCAGCAGCTCCCGCAGCGGGGTGAACACCGGGGAGCTGTTTTTT. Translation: CASSSRSGVNTGELFF.

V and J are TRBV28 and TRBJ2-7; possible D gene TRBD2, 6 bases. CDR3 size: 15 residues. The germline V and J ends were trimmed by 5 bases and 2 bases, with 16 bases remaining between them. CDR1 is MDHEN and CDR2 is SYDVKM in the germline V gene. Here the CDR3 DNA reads TGTGCCAGCAGTCTCGGACTAAGACTAACCTACGAGCAGTACTTC. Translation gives CASSLGLRLTYEQYF.

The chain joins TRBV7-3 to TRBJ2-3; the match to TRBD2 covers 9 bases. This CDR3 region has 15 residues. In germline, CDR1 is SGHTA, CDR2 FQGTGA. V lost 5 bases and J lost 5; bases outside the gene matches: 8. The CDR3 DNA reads TGTGCCAGCAGCCATCCGGGACTAGCTGAAGATACGCAGTATTTT. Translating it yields CASSHPGLAEDTQYF.

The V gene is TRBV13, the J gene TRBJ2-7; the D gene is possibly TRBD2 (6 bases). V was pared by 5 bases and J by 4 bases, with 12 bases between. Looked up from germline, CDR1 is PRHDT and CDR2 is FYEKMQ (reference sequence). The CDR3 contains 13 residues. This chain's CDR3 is CASSLMREYEQYF. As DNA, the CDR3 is TGTGCCAGCAGCCTAATGCGGGAATACGAGCAGTACTTC.

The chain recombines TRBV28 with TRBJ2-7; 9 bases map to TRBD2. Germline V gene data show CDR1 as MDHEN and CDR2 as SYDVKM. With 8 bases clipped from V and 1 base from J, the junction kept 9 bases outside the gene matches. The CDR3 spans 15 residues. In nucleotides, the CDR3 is TGTGCCAGCGGTATGACTAGCGGATCATCCTACGAGCAGTACTTC. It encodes CASGMTSGSSYEQYF.

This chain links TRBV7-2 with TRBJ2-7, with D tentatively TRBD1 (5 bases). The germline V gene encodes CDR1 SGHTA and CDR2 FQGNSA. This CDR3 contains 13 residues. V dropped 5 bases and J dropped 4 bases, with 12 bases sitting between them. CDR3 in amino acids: CASSPQGGYEQYF. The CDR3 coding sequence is TGTGCCAGCAGCCCCCAGGGTGGGTACGAGCAGTACTTC.

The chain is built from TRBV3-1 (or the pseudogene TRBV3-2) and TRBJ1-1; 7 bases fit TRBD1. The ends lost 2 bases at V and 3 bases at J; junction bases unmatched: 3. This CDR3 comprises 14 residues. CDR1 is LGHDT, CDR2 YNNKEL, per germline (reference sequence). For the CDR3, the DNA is TGTGCCAGCAGCCAAACAGGGGAGGACACTGAAGCTTTCTTT. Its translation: CASSQTGEDTEAFF.